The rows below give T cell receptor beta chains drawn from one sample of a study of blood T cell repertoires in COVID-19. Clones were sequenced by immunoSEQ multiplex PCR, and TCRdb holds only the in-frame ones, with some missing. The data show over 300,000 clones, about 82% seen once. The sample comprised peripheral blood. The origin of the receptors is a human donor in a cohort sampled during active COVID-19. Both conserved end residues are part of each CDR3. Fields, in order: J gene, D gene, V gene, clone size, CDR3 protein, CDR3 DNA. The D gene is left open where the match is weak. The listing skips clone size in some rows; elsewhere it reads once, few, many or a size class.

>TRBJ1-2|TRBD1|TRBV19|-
CASIGGQGFSGYTF
TGTGCCAGTATTGGGGGACAGGGGTTTTCTGGCTACACCTTC
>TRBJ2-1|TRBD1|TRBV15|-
CATSSQGASNEQFF
TGTGCCACCAGCAGTCAGGGGGCTAGTAATGAGCAGTTCTTC
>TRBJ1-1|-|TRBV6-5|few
CASSLDRPNTEAFF
TGTGCCAGCAGCCTTGACAGGCCGAACACTGAAGCTTTCTTT
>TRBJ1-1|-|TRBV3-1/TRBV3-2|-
CASSHLGGDTEAFF
TGTGCCAGCAGCCACTTGGGGGGAGACACTGAAGCTTTCTTT
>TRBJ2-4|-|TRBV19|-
CASSIEVQGGDIQYF
TGTGCCAGTAGTATAGAGGTACAGGGTGGGGACATTCAGTACTTC
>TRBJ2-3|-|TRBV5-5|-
CASSRGIDTDTQYF
TGTGCCAGCAGCCGGGGGATTGACACAGATACGCAGTATTTT
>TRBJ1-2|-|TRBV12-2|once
CASRLVAGSGYTF
TGTGCAAGTCGCTTAGTGGCAGGGTCCGGCTACACCTTC
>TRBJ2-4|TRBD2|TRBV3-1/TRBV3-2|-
CASSQDWASGGLAKNIQYF
TGTGCCAGCAGCCAAGATTGGGCTAGCGGGGGCCTAGCCAAAAACATTCAGTACTTC
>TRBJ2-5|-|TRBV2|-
CASSEVVFYSRDRTEETQYF
TGTGCCAGCAGTGAAGTTGTCTTTTACTCCAGAGACAGGACTGAAGAGACCCAGTACTTC
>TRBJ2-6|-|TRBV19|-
CASRAGGIGANVLTF
TGTGCCAGTAGAGCCGGAGGGATCGGGGCCAACGTCCTGACTTTC
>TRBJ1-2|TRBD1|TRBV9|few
CASSVAGGHGYTF
TGTGCCAGCAGCGTAGCAGGGGGGCATGGCTACACCTTC
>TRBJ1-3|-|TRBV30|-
CAWSTKGVVGNTIYF
TGTGCCTGGAGTACGAAGGGGGTAGTTGGAAACACCATATATTTT
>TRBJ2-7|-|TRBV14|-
CASSLLGGRQSYEQYF
TGTGCCAGCAGCCTCCTTGGAGGACGCCAGTCCTACGAGCAGTACTTC
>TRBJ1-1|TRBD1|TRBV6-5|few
CASSYNRGNTEAFF
TGTGCCAGCAGTTACAACAGGGGGAACACTGAAGCTTTCTTT
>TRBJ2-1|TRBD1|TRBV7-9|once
CASSPVGTGTFYNEQFF
TGTGCCAGCAGCCCGGTGGGGACAGGGACGTTCTACAATGAGCAGTTCTTC
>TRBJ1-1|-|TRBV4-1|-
CASSQESRVSGEAFF
TGCGCCAGCAGCCAAGAGTCCAGGGTAAGTGGTGAAGCTTTCTTT
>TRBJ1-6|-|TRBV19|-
CASSIPDSPLHF
TGTGCCAGTAGTATTCCCGATTCACCCCTCCACTTT
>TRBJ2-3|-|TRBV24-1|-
CATRGTSSTDTQYF
TGTGCCACCAGGGGGACATCTAGCACAGATACGCAGTATTTT
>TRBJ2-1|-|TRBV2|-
CAFVVGARNEQFF
TGTGCCTTTGTTGTGGGGGCGCGGAATGAGCAGTTCTTC
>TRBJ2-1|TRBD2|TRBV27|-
CASSKPGTSLINEQFF
TGTGCCAGCAGTAAACCCGGGACTAGCCTAATCAATGAGCAGTTCTTC
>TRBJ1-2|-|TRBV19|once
CASSTLDRYGYTF
TGTGCCAGTAGTACCCTGGACAGATATGGCTACACCTTC
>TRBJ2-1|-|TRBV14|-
CASSQGTPANNEQFF
TGTGCCAGCAGCCAAGGAACGCCCGCTAACAATGAGCAGTTCTTC
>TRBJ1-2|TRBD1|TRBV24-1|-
CATSDLHGETGARYGYTF
TGTGCCACCAGTGATTTGCATGGGGAGACAGGGGCGAGGTATGGCTACACCTTC
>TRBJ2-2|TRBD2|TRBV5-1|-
CASKRDLTGELFF
TGCGCCAGCAAGCGGGACCTTACCGGGGAGCTGTTTTTT
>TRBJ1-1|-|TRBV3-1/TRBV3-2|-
CASSQVQVTEAFF
TGTGCCAGCAGCCAAGTTCAGGTTACTGAAGCTTTCTTT
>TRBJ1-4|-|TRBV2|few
CASSETHGNEKLFF
TGTGCCAGCAGTGAAACCCACGGTAATGAAAAACTGTTTTTT